Below are 20 T cell receptor beta chains sequenced from a single sample in a study of OX40 agonist ivuxolimab in advanced cancers. Libraries were made using the immunoSEQ multiplex PCR assay. Not all clones reach the TCRdb copy of this immuneACCESS table, which keeps in-frame sequences only. Checked studies attribute under half of the gap to unresolved V genes and leave the rest unexplained. This sample holds some 85,000 clones; around nine tenths were observed only once. The ten largest clones add up to around 0.78% of the sample. The source material was CD4+ or CD8+ T cells sorted from blood, sampled in a trial of the OX40 agonist ivuxolimab. The receptors here all came from an adult with an advanced solid tumor such as melanoma, head and neck, liver or kidney cancer.

This chain joins TRBV27 and TRBJ2-5; tentatively, D is TRBD1 (6 bases). Trimming took 5 bases from V and 5 from J, leaving 12 bases between them. Germline CDR1 and CDR2: MNHEY and SMNVEV (reference sequence). The CDR3 has 13 amino acids. CDR3 in amino acids: CASSTTGRETQYF. In nucleotides, the CDR3 is TGTGCCAGCAGTACCACAGGGCGTGAGACCCAGTACTTC.

This clone was seen a single time. This chain links TRBV18 with TRBJ1-4; D is undetermined. The CDR3 consists of 15 residues. Germline V lookup: CDR1 KGHSH, CDR2 LQKENI. V was shortened by 3 bases and J by 8 bases, with 16 bases between the two germline ends. CDR3 loop: CASSPQPGPMEKLFF. The CDR3 region has the DNA TGTGCCAGCTCACCCCAACCCGGGCCAATGGAAAAACTGTTTTTT. Variable domain in full (rest from reference TRBV18 and TRBJ1-4): NAGVMQNPRHLVRRRGQEARLRCSPMKGHSHVYWYRQLPEEGLKFMVYLQKENIIDESGMPKERFSAEFPKEGPSILRIQQVVRGDSAAYFCASSPQPGPMEKLFFGSGTQLSVL.

V is TRBV30 and J is TRBJ2-3, with D maybe TRBD2 (6 bases). Trimming removed 0 bases from V and 6 bases from J, with 13 bases in between. Germline loops: CDR1 GTSNPN, CDR2 SVGIG (reference sequence). The CDR3 has 14 amino acids. The CDR3 loop is CAWSVLAGTDTQYF. The DNA for the CDR3 is TGTGCCTGGAGTGTACTGGCGGGGACCGATACGCAGTATTTT. Variable domain in full (rest from reference TRBV30 and TRBJ2-3): SQTIHQWPATLVQPVGSPLSLECTVEGTSNPNLYWYRQAAGRGLQLLFYSVGIGQISSEVPQNLSASRPQDRQFILSSKKLLLSDSGFYLCAWSVLAGTDTQYFGPGTRLTVL.

The chain carries TRBV5-1 and TRBJ2-3; no clear D. The CDR3 has 13 amino acids. V lost 4 bases and J 4 bases, leaving 10 bases between the germline ends. Germline V gives CDR1 SGHRS, CDR2 YFSETQ. The CDR3 region has the DNA TGCGCCAGCAGCACAGTGAAGGCAGATACGCAGTATTTT. This translates into CASSTVKADTQYF.

The genes are TRBV19 and TRBJ2-7; D gene ambiguous. V lost 3 bases and J 3 bases, leaving 12 bases between the germline ends. CDR3 size: 14 residues. The germline gives CDR1 LNHDA, CDR2 SQIVND (reference sequence). CDR3 DNA sequence: TGTGCCAGTAGTATTCACGAGAGTGACTACGAGCAGTACTTC. It codes for CASSIHESDYEQYF.

V and J are TRBV5-1 and TRBJ1-3; a weak D match, TRBD1 (5 bases). In germline, CDR1 is SGHRS, CDR2 YFSETQ. The V and J ends lost 5 bases and 3 bases respectively, with 15 bases between them. The CDR3 sequence is 15 residues long. This CDR3 is CASSPFTGRGNTIYF. The CDR3 DNA reads as TGCGCCAGCAGTCCCTTCACGGGGCGTGGAAACACCATATATTTT.

The chain recombines TRBV11-2 with TRBJ2-1, with 10 bases aligning to TRBD1. Per the germline V gene, CDR1 is SGHAT and CDR2 is FQNNGV. V lost 5 bases, J lost 5 bases, and 6 bases stayed unmatched. This CDR3 contains 15 residues. The CDR3, as DNA: TGTGCCAGCAGCATTCGGGGGACAGGGGACAATGAGCAGTTCTTC. This gives the protein CASSIRGTGDNEQFF.

The chain recombines TRBV2 with TRBJ2-6; D is ambiguous. The CDR3 length is 17 residues. Germline V CDR1 and CDR2: SNHLY, FYNNEI. With 5 bases removed from V and 5 bases from J, the gap between germline ends came to 19 bases. The CDR3 DNA follows: TGTGCCAGCAGTCAACGTGGAACCGTTCTAAGGGCCAACGTCCTGACTTTC. This encodes CASSQRGTVLRANVLTF.

For the CDR3, the DNA is TGTGCCAGCAGCTTGAATGTGAGGACAGGGGGGGGAGAGACCCAGTACTTC. Amino acids: CASSLNVRTGGGETQYF. The chain combines TRBV7-2 with TRBJ2-5; 10 bases fit TRBD1. The junction had 11 bases not matched to a gene; V was cut back by 3 bases and J by 4 bases. Germline lookup yields CDR1 SGHTA and CDR2 FQGNSA. The CDR3 is made up of 17 amino acids.

CDR3 protein: CASSSGQADTQYF. The DNA of the CDR3 is TGTGCCAGCAGCTCGGGACAGGCCGATACGCAGTATTTT. The chain joins TRBV11-3 to TRBJ2-3, with 8 bases identical to TRBD1. Germline CDR1 and CDR2: SGHNT and YENEEA. The CDR3 totals 13 residues. V was clipped by 4 bases and J by 6 bases; unmatched bases: 3.

The V gene is TRBV30, the J gene TRBJ2-5, with 9 bases that match TRBD1. The V gene end was trimmed by 3 bases and the J gene end by 5 bases; junction bases not matched to a gene: 4. Germline CDR1 is GTSNPN and CDR2 is SVGIG (reference sequence). The length of the CDR3 is 13 residues. CDR3 in DNA: TGTGCCTGGAGGGGAGGACAGGGGGAGACCCAGTACTTC. This codes for CAWRGGQGETQYF.

V is TRBV14 and J is TRBJ2-1; 14 bases are a match to TRBD2. The CDR3 runs 19 residues. V dropped 2 bases and J dropped 4; count of bases not matched to a gene: 10. Germline assignment: CDR1 SGHDN and CDR2 FVKESK. This CDR3 reads CASSQTAGTSGRNYNEQFF. As DNA, the CDR3 is TGTGCCAGCAGCCAAACTGCCGGGACTAGCGGGAGAAATTACAATGAGCAGTTCTTC.

In DNA, the CDR3 is TGTGCCAGCAGCCCTGCGGTAGCGGGGGGGTATAAAGACACCGGGGAGCTGTTTTTT. It encodes CASSPAVAGGYKDTGELFF. The V call is TRBV5-4, the J call TRBJ2-2; 11 bases map to TRBD2. Per the germline V gene, CDR1 is SGHNT and CDR2 is YYREEE (reference sequence). This CDR3 comprises 19 residues. V was clipped by 4 bases and J by 3 bases; unmatched bases: 14.

The chain employs TRBV15 and TRBJ2-5; no definite D call. Germline V gene lookup returns CDR1 LNHNV and CDR2 YYDKDF (reference sequence). The CDR3 covers 13 residues. V lost 0 bases to trimming and J lost 1 base, with 3 bases between them. The CDR3 is CATSRDSQETQYF. DNA for the CDR3: TGTGCCACCAGCAGAGACAGCCAAGAGACCCAGTACTTC.

CDR3 residues: CASRPGDRSNQPQHF. The CDR3 coding sequence is TGTGCCAGCAGACCCGGGGATAGGAGCAATCAGCCCCAGCATTTT. The chain recombines TRBV2 with TRBJ1-5, with unresolved D. The CDR3 totals 15 residues. Trimming shortened V by 6 bases and J by 1 base, and 13 bases separated the two germline ends. Per the germline V gene, CDR1 is SNHLY and CDR2 is FYNNEI.

V usage is TRBV9 and J usage is TRBJ2-3; 9 bases are shared with TRBD2. Germline-derived CDR1 and CDR2 are SGDLS and YYNGEE. The CDR3 runs to 14 residues. The junction had 11 bases not matched to a gene; V was cut back by 0 bases and J by 15 bases. This CDR3 is CASSVAPSGTAPYF. In nucleotides, the CDR3 is TGTGCCAGCAGCGTAGCCCCTAGCGGGACCGCGCCATATTTT.

This clone was seen repeatedly, ten times or more. J is TRBJ2-5 and V is TRBV7-9, with TRBD2 identical over 7 bases. CDR3 length: 14 amino acids. V was clipped by 5 bases and J by 2 bases; unmatched bases: 5. Germline V gene sequence: CDR1 SEHNR, CDR2 FQNEAQ (reference sequence). CDR3: CASSPGTNQETQYF. The DNA of the CDR3 is TGTGCCAGCAGCCCAGGGACTAATCAAGAGACCCAGTACTTC.

This rearrangement joins TRBV6-5 to TRBJ2-7; D is possibly TRBD1 or TRBD2 (5 bases each). Per germline, CDR1 MNHEY and CDR2 SVGAGI. CDR3 length equals 14 residues. V dropped 6 bases and J dropped 4 bases, with 16 bases sitting between them. DNA of the CDR3: TGTGCCAGCAGGTCCGGGACCAGGAGGTACGAGCAGTACTTC. Amino acid sequence: CASRSGTRRYEQYF.

V is TRBV9 and J is TRBJ1-4; D perhaps matches TRBD1 (6 bases). There are 14 residues in the CDR3. Germline values: CDR1 SGDLS, CDR2 YYNGEE. V lost 3 bases and J lost 8, with 14 bases in between. The CDR3 sequence is CASSEGVGGEKLFF. The CDR3 DNA follows: TGTGCCAGCAGCGAGGGGGTTGGGGGCGAAAAACTGTTTTTT.

The chain links TRBV5-1 to TRBJ2-2; the D call may be TRBD1 or TRBD2 (7 bases each). CDR3 size: 16 residues. V lost 4 bases, J lost 7 bases, and 20 bases lay in between. The germline V gene encodes CDR1 SGHRS and CDR2 YFSETQ. CDR3 DNA: TGCGCCAGCAGCCTGGAAGGGGGCGCGGGGGACGGGGAGCTGTTTTTT. This codes for CASSLEGGAGDGELFF.